Each of the 27 T cell receptor beta chains below was sequenced from the same sample in a study of metastatic and nonmetastatic thyroid tumors. TCRdb redid the clone calls on the PCR reads using MiXCR. The data show over 4,500 clones, with over 25% seen just once and roughly 15% held by the top ten. None of the patients had undergone any treatment ahead of thyroid surgery. The specimen sequenced was adjacent normal tissue. Every receptor here comes from a female donor with papillary thyroid cancer or a benign thyroid nodule (not recorded which). Some clones in this sample may be carry-over from other donors' samples.

CDR3 sequence: CSAVSGGLKAQYF. In DNA form, the CDR3 reads TGCAGTGCTGTTAGCGGGGGGTTGAAGGCCCAGTACTTC. This rearrangement joins TRBV20-1 to TRBJ2-5; 10 nucleotides align to TRBD2. Germline values: CDR1 DFQATT, CDR2 SNEGSKA (reference sequence). The CDR3 extends over 13 amino acids. Trimming at V came to 5 bases and at J to 9 bases, leaving 9 bases not matched to a gene.

Many counts were recorded for this clone. CDR3 coding DNA: TGCGCCAGCAGCCCCGACATAGGGGCAGATACGCAGTATTTT. It codes for CASSPDIGADTQYF. V and J are TRBV4-1 and TRBJ2-3; the D gene is possibly TRBD1 (5 bases). V was trimmed by 4 bases and J by 4 bases, leaving 12 bases between them. This CDR3 comprises 14 residues. Germline assignment: CDR1 MGHRA and CDR2 YSYEKL.

Judged by abundance, this clone is medium-sized (0.01 to 0.1%). The gene calls are TRBV5-1 and TRBJ2-3, with TRBD1 matching over 7 bases. From germline, CDR1 is SGHRS and CDR2 YFSETQ. The CDR3 is made up of 15 amino acids. Losses at the gene ends were 0 bases for V and 6 bases for J; bases not matched to a gene: 7. CDR3 sequence reads: CASSLDGQGEDTQYF. The CDR3 nucleotides read TGCGCCAGCAGCTTGGATGGCCAGGGGGAGGATACGCAGTATTTT. Looking up the rest from reference TRBV5-1 and TRBJ2-3 gives the full variable domain: KAGVTQTPRYLIKTRGQQVTLSCSPISGHRSVSWYQQTPGQGLQFLFEYFSETQRNKGNFPGRFSGRQFSNSRSEMNVSTLELGDSALYLCASSLDGQGEDTQYFGPGTRLTVL.

This clone showed up just once. This CDR3 reads CASSPQGRGIKDTEAFF. CDR3 coding DNA: TGTGCCAGCAGCCCACAGGGTCGGGGAATTAAAGACACTGAAGCTTTCTTT. The chain couples TRBV7-8 to TRBJ1-1; tentative D call: TRBD1 (6 bases). The CDR3 runs to 17 residues. CDR1 is SGHVS, CDR2 FQNEAQ, per germline. Trimming took off 5 bases at V and 3 bases at J, with 22 bases between the two ends.

This clone was seen a handful of times. This chain links TRBV6-2 or TRBV6-3 with TRBJ2-7; 9 bases line up with TRBD1. Germline V gene lookup returns CDR1 MNHEY and CDR2 SVGEGT. The CDR3 runs 15 residues. The junction had 11 bases not matched to a gene; V was cut back by 7 bases and J by 4 bases. Here the CDR3 DNA reads TGTGCCAGCAAGCCCATGGGGACAGGGTCTTACGAGCAGTACTTC. It specifies CASKPMGTGSYEQYF.

This clone was seen a few times. The conserved phenylalanine or tryptophan normally closing the CDR3 is absent here, so this likely arose from a read error. The chain joins TRBV29-1 to TRBJ1-1; D unclear. Trimming removed 6 bases at V and 2 bases at J, with 10 bases between. This CDR3 is built from 12 residues. Germline assignment: CDR1 SQVTM and CDR2 ANQGSEA. The CDR3 coding sequence is TGCAGCGTAATCCCGGGCAACACTGAAGCTTTCTCT. Encoded protein: CSVIPGNTEAFS.

This clone occurred many times. The chain has TRBV29-1 and TRBJ1-1, with D hard to call. The germline CDR1 and CDR2 sequences are SQVTM and ANQGSEA. V shed 6 bases and J shed 2 bases, with 10 bases lying between them. The CDR3 covers 12 residues. CDR3 sequence: CSVSPGNTEAFF. The CDR3 bases are TGCAGCGTAAGCCCGGGCAACACTGAAGCTTTCTTT.

The V and J genes are TRBV6-1 and TRBJ2-1; TRBD1 is a possible D gene (6 bases). The V gene's germline CDR1 is MNHNS and CDR2 SASEGT. The CDR3 length is 12 residues. V was shortened by 2 bases and J by 11 bases, with 10 bases between the two germline ends. CDR3 coding DNA: TGTGCCAGCAGTGAAATCGGGACAAAGCAGTTCTTC. Its protein is CASSEIGTKQFF.

The V and J genes are TRBV6-1 and TRBJ2-3; TRBD2 matches at 9 bases. CDR3 size: 16 residues. J was trimmed by 0 bases and V by 6 bases; bases with no gene match: 7. Germline lookup yields CDR1 MNHNS and CDR2 SASEGT. The CDR3 reads CASSPGTSLSTDTQYF. For the CDR3, the DNA is TGTGCCAGCAGCCCCGGGACTAGCCTCAGCACAGATACGCAGTATTTT.

The rearrangement links TRBV6-1 to TRBJ2-5, with 7 nucleotides matching TRBD2. J lost 12 bases, V lost 9 bases, and 22 bases had no gene match. The CDR3 spans 15 residues. Per the germline V gene, CDR1 is MNHNS and CDR2 is SASEGT. The CDR3 here is CARYPSRELRETKYF. In DNA, the CDR3 is TGTGCCAGATACCCTTCGCGGGAGTTACGAGAGACAAAGTACTTC.

Comment on this clone: The junction and the germline gene differ at one end; a read error may be behind it. V gene TRBV5-1 combines with J gene TRBJ2-3; 7 positions match TRBD2. Looked up from germline, CDR1 is SGHRS and CDR2 is YFSETQ. This CDR3 has 15 residues. The CDR3 loop reads CASNLVAGGTDTQYF. CDR3 sequence (DNA): TGCGCCAGCAACTTGGTGGCGGGAGGCACAGATACGCAGTATTTT.

On this clone: An end of the junction differs from the germline gene, which may be a read error. This chain uses TRBV6-1 with TRBJ1-5; no definite D call. Germline V gene data show CDR1 as MNHNS and CDR2 as SASEGT. This CDR3 is 17 amino acids long. The CDR3 bases are TGTGCCAGCACCGGACCCAGGTCAGGTGTCGTCAATAAGCCCCAGCATTTT. Encoded protein: CASTGPRSGVVNKPQHF.

The chain combines TRBV9 with TRBJ2-1, with TRBD2 identical over 11 bases. Unmatched junction bases numbered 2, after V lost 4 bases and J lost 2 bases. The CDR3 sequence is 15 residues long. Germline CDR1 reads SGDLS; CDR2 reads YYNGEE. CDR3 coding DNA: TGTGCCAGCAGCCTGACTAGCGGGGCCTACAATGAGCAGTTCTTC. Its translation: CASSLTSGAYNEQFF. The variable domain in full, with the rest retrieved from reference TRBV9 and TRBJ2-1, is DSGVTQTPKHLITATGQRVTLRCSPRSGDLSVYWYQQSLDQGLQFLIQYYNGEERAKGNILERFSAQQFPDLHSELNLSSLELGDSALYFCASSLTSGAYNEQFFGPGTRLTVL.

This clone counts as medium-sized. The rearrangement uses TRBV6-1 and TRBJ2-5, with TRBD2 identical over 8 bases. The CDR3 covers 18 residues. The V gene end was trimmed by 5 bases and the J gene end by 2 bases; junction bases not matched to a gene: 16. Germline V gene sequence: CDR1 MNHNS, CDR2 SASEGT. Written as DNA, the CDR3 is TGTGCCAGCAGTCGAGGGCCTACTAGCGGAGGGAGGCAAGAGACCCAGTACTTC. Translating gives CASSRGPTSGGRQETQYF.

The V gene is TRBV28, the J gene TRBJ1-1; maybe TRBD1 (5 bases). Germline CDR1 MDHEN, CDR2 SYDVKM. Deletions cut 2 bases from V and 2 bases from J, with 9 bases between. The CDR3 consists of 14 residues. This chain's CDR3 is CASSLLGTNTEAFF. CDR3 bases: TGTGCCAGCAGTTTACTAGGGACCAACACTGAAGCTTTCTTT.

The chain recombines TRBV2 with TRBJ1-1; TRBD1 is a possible D gene (6 bases). Deletions cut 6 bases from V and 1 base from J, with 18 bases between. Germline CDR1 reads SNHLY; CDR2 reads FYNNEI. There are 16 residues in the CDR3. The CDR3, as DNA: TGTGCCAGCAGCTTACCCCTATGGACAGAGAACACTGAAGCTTTCTTT. Protein sequence: CASSLPLWTENTEAFF.

Remarks on this clone: The conserved final phenylalanine or tryptophan is absent from the CDR3, which likely points to a read error. The rearrangement uses TRBV6-1 and TRBJ1-3; tentatively, D is TRBD1 (6 bases). V was cut by 6 bases and J by 0 bases, with 15 bases left in between. This CDR3 comprises 16 residues. Germline V gives CDR1 MNHNS, CDR2 SASEGT. Here the CDR3 DNA reads TGTGCCAGCAGGGTTGGGGGCCCCCCCTCTGGAAACACCATATATATT. It yields the protein CASRVGGPPSGNTIYI.

This clone has a single count. V and J are TRBV2 and TRBJ2-1; 8 bases are a match to TRBD2. V shed 3 bases and J 7 bases; nucleotides not matched to a gene: 11. This CDR3 contains 16 residues. Germline CDR1 is SNHLY and CDR2 is FYNNEI. The CDR3, as DNA: TGTGCCAGCAGTGACGCTAGCGGGCCCGGACTAAATGAGCAGTTCTTC. It specifies CASSDASGPGLNEQFF.

In its sample, this clone was seen a few times. V usage is TRBV25-1 and J usage is TRBJ2-5; the D call may be TRBD1 or TRBD2 (5 bases each). In germline, CDR1 is MGHDK, CDR2 SYGVNS. V was clipped by 8 bases and J by 5 bases, with 9 bases between them. This CDR3 is 11 amino acids long. CDR3 coding DNA: TGTGCCAGCGGCTGGGGGGAGACCCAGTACTTC. This gives the protein CASGWGETQYF.

The sample holds a few counts of this clone. The chain has TRBV7-3 and TRBJ2-6; D assignment may be TRBD1 or TRBD2 (6 bases each). Germline CDR1 is SGHTA and CDR2 is FQGTGA. The CDR3 covers 17 residues. Trimming pared 1 base from V and 0 bases from J, leaving 10 bases between. Here the CDR3 reads CASSLMGGSSGANVLTF. CDR3 nucleotides: TGTGCCAGCAGCTTAATGGGGGGCAGCTCTGGGGCCAACGTCCTGACTTTC.

The genes are TRBV27 and TRBJ1-2, with D maybe TRBD1 (5 bases). CDR3 length equals 17 residues. The V gene lost 3 bases and the J gene lost 4 bases, with 21 bases spanning the gap. Germline assignment: CDR1 MNHEY and CDR2 SMNVEV (reference sequence). The CDR3 region is CASSFFGGAEDAYGYTF. The CDR3 bases are TGTGCCAGCAGTTTCTTTGGAGGGGCGGAAGACGCCTATGGCTACACCTTC.

As to this clone: The CDR3 does not close with the conserved phenylalanine or tryptophan, likely indicating a read error. It is unclear where the CDR3 begins or ends on the DNA, so no DNA is shown, and the CDR3 is as TCRdb lists it. The chain links TRBV27 to TRBJ2-1; the D call of TRBD1 is as the table states it, not checked on the DNA. The CDR3 is 8 amino acids long, termini counted. The germline CDR1 and CDR2 sequences are MNHEY and SMNVEV (reference sequence). The CDR3 is CASTRAPP.

This clone was observed a few times. This rearrangement joins TRBV7-8 to TRBJ2-7; 8 bases agree with TRBD1. Germline CDR1 SGHVS, CDR2 FQNEAQ. The CDR3 covers 15 residues. Trimming removed 1 base from V and 1 base from J; junction bases left unmatched: 3. Here the CDR3 DNA reads TGTGCCAGCAGCTTAGGGGGACAGGAATCCTACGAGCAGTACTTC. Its protein product is CASSLGGQESYEQYF.

This clone was counted once. The rearrangement joins TRBV9 to TRBJ2-7; D is undetermined. The length of the CDR3 is 15 residues. With 4 bases removed from V and 2 bases from J, the gap between germline ends came to 16 bases. Germline CDR1 SGDLS, CDR2 YYNGEE. The CDR3 sequence: CASSPLEDGTYEQYF. CDR3 DNA sequence: TGTGCCAGCAGCCCCCTCGAGGACGGTACCTACGAGCAGTACTTC.

This clone is judged large (0.1 to 1%). This chain uses TRBV28 with TRBJ2-7, with D perhaps TRBD1 or TRBD2 (5 bases each). V shed 8 bases and J shed 2 bases, with 10 bases lying between them. Germline assignment: CDR1 MDHEN and CDR2 SYDVKM. The CDR3 has 12 amino acids. CDR3 amino acids: CASRDPAYEQYF. The CDR3 DNA sequence: TGTGCCAGCCGGGACCCCGCCTACGAGCAGTACTTC.

The V and J genes are TRBV12-5 and TRBJ1-1, with 7 bases aligning to TRBD1. The CDR3 runs to 12 residues. The V segment lost 7 bases and the J segment 7 bases; nucleotides outside the gene matches: 6. Germline V gene lookup returns CDR1 LGHNT and CDR2 FRNRAP. The CDR3 reads CASAHDRDEAFF. The DNA for the CDR3 is TGTGCTAGTGCCCACGACAGGGATGAAGCTTTCTTT.

In this sample, this clone is large. CDR3 loop: CATFGTGLASPLHF. The CDR3 DNA follows: TGTGCCACCTTTGGGACAGGGTTAGCTTCACCCCTCCACTTT. The V gene is TRBV28, the J gene TRBJ1-6; 9 nucleotides agree with TRBD1. This CDR3 region has 14 residues. CDR1 is MDHEN, CDR2 SYDVKM, per germline. The ends lost 10 bases at V and 9 bases at J; junction bases unmatched: 10.